This is a list of T cell receptor beta chains from one sample in a study of T cell repertoires in cytomegalovirus infection. MiXCR was run by TCRdb on the reads, yielding one entry per CDR3 protein. The sample contains about 400,000 distinct CDR3 sequences, around 18% of which appear only once. The sample was PBMCs. These receptor sequences come from a human donor in good health (CMV status not recorded). Some clones in this sample may be carry-over from other donors' samples. Each CDR3 is given with its conserved first and last residue. A D gene is named only where the DNA matches it firmly. The size of a clone is reported for some rows only, either as once, few or many, or as a class for expanded clones.

j_gene: TRBJ1-5
v_gene: TRBV27
d_gene: -
abundance: many
CDR3nt: TGTGCCAGCAGGAGGACATGGGAGCAGCCCCAGCATTTT
CDR3aa: CASRRTWEQPQHF

j_gene: TRBJ2-7
v_gene: TRBV5-6
d_gene: -
abundance: few
CDR3nt: TGTGCCAGCAGTTTCTCACGGCGGAGAGACGAGCAGTACTTC
CDR3aa: CASSFSRRRDEQYF

j_gene: TRBJ2-7
v_gene: TRBV6-6
d_gene: TRBD2
abundance: -
CDR3nt: TGTGCCAGCAGTCTACTAGCGGGGGGGCCTGGGGAGCAGTACTTC
CDR3aa: CASSLLAGGPGEQYF

j_gene: TRBJ1-1
v_gene: TRBV2
d_gene: -
abundance: -
CDR3nt: TGTGCCAGCAGTGGGGAAGGGAACACTGAAGCTTTCTTT
CDR3aa: CASSGEGNTEAFF

j_gene: TRBJ2-5
v_gene: TRBV20-1
d_gene: TRBD1
abundance: few
CDR3nt: TGCAGTGCTAGAGGGGGACAGGCCCAAGAGACCCAGTACTTC
CDR3aa: CSARGGQAQETQYF

j_gene: TRBJ2-1
v_gene: TRBV6-2/TRBV6-3
d_gene: -
abundance: -
CDR3nt: TGTGCCAGCAAAATGGACAGATCCTACAATGAGCAGTTCTTC
CDR3aa: CASKMDRSYNEQFF

j_gene: TRBJ1-1
v_gene: TRBV6-6
d_gene: -
abundance: -
CDR3nt: TGTGCCAGCACTTTAGGGCTAGCGGAGACTGAAGCTTTCTTT
CDR3aa: CASTLGLAETEAFF

j_gene: TRBJ2-5
v_gene: TRBV7-2
d_gene: TRBD2
abundance: many
CDR3nt: TGTGCCAGCAGCTTAGAGCGGGGGGGCACGGAGACCCAGTACTTC
CDR3aa: CASSLERGGTETQYF

j_gene: TRBJ2-3
v_gene: TRBV7-9
d_gene: -
abundance: many
CDR3nt: TGTGCCAGCAGCTTAGGCACCGGGGCCGGGAGCACAGATACGCAGTATTTT
CDR3aa: CASSLGTGAGSTDTQYF

j_gene: TRBJ1-1
v_gene: TRBV12-5
d_gene: -
abundance: many
CDR3nt: TGTGCTAGTGGCCTACAGGGAGGAACTGAAGCTTTCTTT
CDR3aa: CASGLQGGTEAFF

j_gene: TRBJ2-3
v_gene: TRBV5-4
d_gene: -
abundance: few
CDR3nt: TGTGCCAGCAGCCCCAATGTAGTAGATACGCAGTATTTT
CDR3aa: CASSPNVVDTQYF

j_gene: TRBJ1-1
v_gene: TRBV27
d_gene: -
abundance: many
CDR3nt: TGTGCCAGCAGCTGGGGGGGGAACACTGAAGCTTTCTTT
CDR3aa: CASSWGGNTEAFF

j_gene: TRBJ2-1
v_gene: TRBV6-5
d_gene: TRBD2
abundance: few
CDR3nt: TGTGCCAGCAGTTACTCGGGAAGCGGGACGATGATCTTC
CDR3aa: CASSYSGSGTMIF

j_gene: TRBJ2-3
v_gene: TRBV24-1
d_gene: -
abundance: many
CDR3nt: TGTGCCACCAGTGACCGTCCTTCGGCTAGGACAGATACGCAGTATTTT
CDR3aa: CATSDRPSARTDTQYF

j_gene: TRBJ1-3
v_gene: TRBV6-1
d_gene: -
abundance: -
CDR3nt: TGTACAACCAGGGCGGACGGAAACACCATATATTTT
CDR3aa: CTTRADGNTIYF

j_gene: TRBJ2-7
v_gene: TRBV2
d_gene: -
abundance: -
CDR3nt: TGTGCCAGCAAAGACAGGTATTTGGGCTACGAGCAGTACTTC
CDR3aa: CASKDRYLGYEQYF

j_gene: TRBJ2-2
v_gene: TRBV6-6
d_gene: TRBD1
abundance: few
CDR3nt: TGTGCCAGCAGTTACCGGGCAGGGGGCTCCGGGGAGCTGTTTTTT
CDR3aa: CASSYRAGGSGELFF

j_gene: TRBJ2-1
v_gene: TRBV18
d_gene: -
abundance: -
CDR3nt: TGTGCCAGCTCACCGGACGAAGCTGAGCAGTTCTTC
CDR3aa: CASSPDEAEQFF

j_gene: TRBJ2-1
v_gene: TRBV5-6
d_gene: TRBD2
abundance: many
CDR3nt: TGTGCCAGCAGACTCACTAGCGGGAGGGCAAATGAGCAGTTCTTC
CDR3aa: CASRLTSGRANEQFF

j_gene: TRBJ2-7
v_gene: TRBV6-2/TRBV6-3
d_gene: -
abundance: few
CDR3nt: TGTGCCAGCAGACCTAGGGGCGTGTACGAGCAGTACTTC
CDR3aa: CASRPRGVYEQYF

j_gene: TRBJ2-5
v_gene: TRBV6-1
d_gene: -
abundance: -
CDR3nt: TGTGCCAGCAGCGCCCTAGGACAGCCTGTGGGGACCCAGTACTTC
CDR3aa: CASSALGQPVGTQYF

j_gene: TRBJ2-1
v_gene: TRBV7-2
d_gene: -
abundance: many
CDR3nt: TGTGCCAGCAGCCCCTTTTTTGGGCTCCCCTACAATGAGCAGTTCTTC
CDR3aa: CASSPFFGLPYNEQFF

j_gene: TRBJ2-2
v_gene: TRBV19
d_gene: -
abundance: few
CDR3nt: TGTGCCAGTAGCCCTGCCGGGGGGGGCAGGGGGACCGGGGAGCTGTTTTTT
CDR3aa: CASSPAGGGRGTGELFF

j_gene: TRBJ2-3
v_gene: TRBV3-1
d_gene: -
abundance: -
CDR3nt: TGTGCCAGCAGCCAGGCATCGACAGATACGCAGTATTTT
CDR3aa: CASSQASTDTQYF

j_gene: TRBJ1-2
v_gene: TRBV12-3/TRBV12-4
d_gene: TRBD1
abundance: -
CDR3nt: TGTGCCAGCAGTTTAGGACAGGGCTGGGGCTACACCTTC
CDR3aa: CASSLGQGWGYTF

j_gene: TRBJ2-2
v_gene: TRBV7-6
d_gene: -
abundance: -
CDR3nt: TGTGCCAGCAGGGCGGGACAGCGAGGGGCCGGGGAGCTGTTTTTT
CDR3aa: CASRAGQRGAGELFF

j_gene: TRBJ2-1
v_gene: TRBV7-2
d_gene: TRBD1
abundance: many
CDR3nt: TGTGCCAGCACCCGGGACAGGGGCGATGAGCAGTTCTTC
CDR3aa: CASTRDRGDEQFF

j_gene: TRBJ2-5
v_gene: TRBV19
d_gene: TRBD1
abundance: few
CDR3nt: TGTGCCAGAGAATTGGGACAGAAAAAAGAGACCCAGTACTTC
CDR3aa: CARELGQKKETQYF

j_gene: TRBJ1-1
v_gene: TRBV5-5
d_gene: -
abundance: few
CDR3nt: TGTGCCAGCAGACTATACGGGGTGCGGGATGAAGCTTTCTTT
CDR3aa: CASRLYGVRDEAFF

j_gene: TRBJ2-2
v_gene: TRBV7-2
d_gene: -
abundance: many
CDR3nt: TGTGCCAGCAGCCTCCGTGGCGACACCGGGGAGCTGTTTTTT
CDR3aa: CASSLRGDTGELFF

j_gene: TRBJ2-1
v_gene: TRBV6-2/TRBV6-3
d_gene: TRBD2
abundance: many
CDR3nt: TGTGCCAGCAGTTACTCGGTAGCGGGACTCAGGAGCTCCTACAATGAGCAGTTCTTC
CDR3aa: CASSYSVAGLRSSYNEQFF

j_gene: TRBJ2-6
v_gene: TRBV27
d_gene: -
abundance: few
CDR3nt: TGTGCCTTCCCCGGTTGGCGATACTGGGCCAGCTCTGGGGCCAACGTCCTGACTTTC
CDR3aa: CAFPGWRYWASSGANVLTF